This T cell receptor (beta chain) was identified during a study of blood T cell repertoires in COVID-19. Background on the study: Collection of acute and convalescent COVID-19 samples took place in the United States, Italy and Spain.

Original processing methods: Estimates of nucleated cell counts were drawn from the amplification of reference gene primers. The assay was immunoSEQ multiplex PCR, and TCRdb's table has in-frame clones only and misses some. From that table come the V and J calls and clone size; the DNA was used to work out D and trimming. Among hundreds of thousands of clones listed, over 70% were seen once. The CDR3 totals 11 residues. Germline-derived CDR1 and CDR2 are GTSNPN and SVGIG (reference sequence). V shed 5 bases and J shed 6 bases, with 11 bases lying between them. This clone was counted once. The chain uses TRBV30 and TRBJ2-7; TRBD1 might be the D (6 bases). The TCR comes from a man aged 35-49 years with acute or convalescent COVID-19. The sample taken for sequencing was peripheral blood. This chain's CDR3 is CAWALRGEQYF. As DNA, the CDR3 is TGTGCCTGGGCTCTCAGGGGCGAGCAGTACTTC.